This T cell receptor beta chain was obtained from a study of CD8+ T cells in alopecia areata (dated by TCRdb to 2016 to 2018). About the full investigation: Treated patients were enrolled in an open-label pilot trial of oral tofacitinib at 5 to 10 mg twice daily for moderate-to-severe alopecia areata. Tofacitinib was given for 6 to 18 months, followed by 6 months of follow-up off drug to assess delayed response and recurrence. For the treated patients, the SALT score, which quantifies what percentage of scalp surface area is affected, served as the measure of disease severity. The study used high-throughput TCRbeta sequencing to examine T cell clonal expansion in alopecia areata, in both the C3H/HeJ mouse model and human patients. In humans, TCRbeta sequencing was performed on scalp tissue and on sorted CD4+ and CD8+ peripheral blood T cells from healthy controls and from patients with patchy or totalis/universalis alopecia areata. Biopsies were taken from tofacitinib-treated patients at baseline and again at 4 and 24 weeks into treatment, and several of those patients also had a later scalp biopsy. Clonality in the scalp was compared among normal scalp (n=4), patchy alopecia areata scalp (n=8), and alopecia totalis/universalis scalp (n=8). RNA was extracted with the PAXgene miRNA kit for fixed scalp, the miRNeasy kit for PBMCs, and the RNeasy kit for mouse skin. TCRbeta CDR3 regions were amplified by immunoSEQ multiplex PCR with 35 Vbeta forward and 13 Jbeta reverse primers. Study-level results and caveats: Higher clonality and more expanded CD8+ clones were observed in lesional scalp than in normal scalp, particularly in alopecia totalis/universalis, a finding suggestive of antigenic drive. TCR sequences shared between patients were less clear than in mice, possibly partly because of HLA diversity in the patient population. With tofacitinib, both scalp clonality and the number of expanded CD8+ clones among the top 100 scalp clones went down significantly. Many expanded lesional clones were found to persist in scalp and blood during tofacitinib treatment, and relapse after treatment cessation may be partly explained by this persistence. Because the treated cohort was small and had only one nonresponder, larger studies are needed to examine links between baseline CD8+ expansion and response. Scalp TCR repertoire analysis is complicated because resident alphabeta T cells in normal human skin are also sequenced, whereas mouse skin is dominated by gammadelta T cells.

As concerns this clone: Its antigen remains undetermined. Base qualities are missing; no much larger clone stands one base away.

Libraries were made using the immunoSEQ multiplex PCR assay. RNA was extracted from all samples and reverse transcribed into cDNA, which served as template for TCR sequencing. SuperScript III was used to make first-strand cDNA, primed with a 2:1 mix of oligo-dT and random hexamers. A synthetic immune receptor repertoire was used to gauge amplification bias, and whatever bias remained was removed computationally. The original pipeline was this. After raw reads were preprocessed to remove errors, the CDR3 was defined following IMGT conventions as running from the conserved cysteine to phenylalanine. Clonality was computed by normalizing Shannon entropy by log2 of the number of productive unique TCRs and subtracting the result from 1. Scalp TCRbeta sequences were cross-referenced with sorted blood CD4 and CD8 repertoires so that the CD4 or CD8 identity of scalp clones could be inferred. The table comes from immuneACCESS by way of TCRdb, which keeps in-frame sequences with V and J called. Part of the clones is missing from these tables; in studies checked, under half for an unresolved V gene and the rest for unknown reasons. D and trimming were read from the DNA, whereas the V and J calls and clone size are those reported in that table. The sample records about 180,000 clones, about 61% of which are singletons. Together, the top ten hold 16% of the sample.

Interpreted using the paper, the treatment or condition label stands for: oral pan-JAK inhibitor, 5-10 mg twice daily. Lesional scalp punch biopsies and peripheral blood were collected from alopecia areata patients. PBMCs were isolated by density centrifugation and stained for CD3, CD4 and CD8, after which CD4+ and CD8+ T cells were sorted on a FACSAria. Via the germline V gene, CDR1 is ENHRY and CDR2 SYGVKD. From the cysteine through the phenylalanine, the CDR3 covers 14 amino acids. CDR3 DNA is the only sequence kept; it has 42 bases, read in frame from the first base. The V and J ends are trimmed by 4 bases and 2 bases, leaving 11 bases between them.

The receptor was isolated from a human donor with alopecia areata. The source was CD4+ T cells sorted from blood, collected at approximately week 60, from a patient treated with tofacitinib. This chain joins TRBV10-3 to TRBJ1-2; the best D guess is TRBD1, with 6 bases matching. The DNA is as follows: TGTGCCATCAGTGGGGGGGCCCAGAACTATGGCTACACCTTC. Its coded protein is CAISGGAQNYGYTF.